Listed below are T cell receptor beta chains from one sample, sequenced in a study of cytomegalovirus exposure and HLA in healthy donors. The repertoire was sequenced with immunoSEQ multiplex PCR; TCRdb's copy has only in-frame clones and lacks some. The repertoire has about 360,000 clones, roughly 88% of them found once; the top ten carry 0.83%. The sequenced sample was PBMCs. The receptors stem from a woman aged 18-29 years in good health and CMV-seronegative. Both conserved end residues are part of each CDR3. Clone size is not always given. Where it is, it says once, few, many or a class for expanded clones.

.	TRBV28	CASSLSGLAEQFF
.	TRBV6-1	CASSEGLAGAYEQYF
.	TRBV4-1	CASSAGVQEGQPQHF
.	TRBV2	CASSPSSYNEQFF
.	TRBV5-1	CASSLGTGPDEQYF
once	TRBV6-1	CASSEPTGGGGADTQYF
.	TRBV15	CATSRGSGLLTEAFF
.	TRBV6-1	CASTPPAGAPLEQYF
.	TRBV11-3	CASSLDSGGTDTQYF
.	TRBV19	CASSPPGGTSGRLSNEQFF
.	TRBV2	CATKWDRNYEQYF
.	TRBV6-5	CASSPRGGTNNEQFF
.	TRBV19	CASSISLFVPGTEAFF
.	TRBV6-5	CASSYVASSYEQYF
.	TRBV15	CATSMGGVVGRHTEAFF
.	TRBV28	CASSLPSGSTSEQYF
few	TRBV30	CAWSGIQETQYF
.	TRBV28	CASRDTGGAGKGYTF
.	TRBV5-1	CASSPGTGIMNTEAFF
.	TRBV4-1	CASSQPTGKGEKLFF
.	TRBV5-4	CASSLGYTAREGHEQFF
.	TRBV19	CASSIAHLNQPQHF
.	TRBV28	CASRQSGGAQETQYF
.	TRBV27	CASSLSRSSRAAGSGNEQFF
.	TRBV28	CASTRGITRGFNYGYTF
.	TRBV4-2	CASSQDTGIGDGYTF
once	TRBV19	CASSPGGHGYEQYF
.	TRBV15	CATSRAGGNTEAFF
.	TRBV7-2	CASSLRYQETQYF
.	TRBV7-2	CASSQASYNEQFF
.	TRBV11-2	CASSLERQSGYTF
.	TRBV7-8	CASSDGQGDNSPLHF
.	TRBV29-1	CSVSDSLAANEQFF
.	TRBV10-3	CAIAEDRNTEAFF
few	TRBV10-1	CASSESPGDGYTF
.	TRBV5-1	CASSLAIIVSSTDTQYF
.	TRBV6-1	CASSESHGRTDTQYF
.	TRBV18	CASSRGTGGDEKLFF
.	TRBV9	CASSVGVRYEQYF
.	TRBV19	CASSIERRGQLTDTQYF
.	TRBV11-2	CASSSNRNTEAFF
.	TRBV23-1	CASSRIRPGSPNNSPLHF
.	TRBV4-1	CASSQSPQRAGPYNEQFF
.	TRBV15	CATSRDGAVEKLFF
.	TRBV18	CASSRDTGIGDTGELFF
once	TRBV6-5	CASNAPGQGFFF